This TCR beta chain originates from a study of beta chain features in type 1 diabetes. Trimming cost V 6 bases and J 5 bases, with 17 bases left between them. The germline CDR1 and CDR2 sequences are MNHEY and SVGAGI. The CDR3 consists of 15 residues. The study, taken as a whole, reports: VDJ junctions sequenced from type 1 diabetes patients showed fewer insertions and more deletions.

This clone has just a few counts. Its target is not known. The authors reverse transcribed all of the isolated RNA, so sequencing captured expressed TCRB transcripts. Assay used: immunoSEQ multiplex PCR; TCRdb lists only in-frame clones, some missing. The data show roughly 310,000 clones, approximately 11% seen once. The sample taken for sequencing was naive CD4+ T cells from blood. The sequence was collected from a woman aged 25 to 39 in good health. The chain links TRBV6-5 to TRBJ2-1; D might be TRBD2 (6 bases). The CDR3 nucleotides are TGTGCCAGCAGCTACCGGCGGGGCCTGGACAATGAGCAGTTCTTC. Protein product: CASSYRRGLDNEQFF.